A selection of T cell receptor beta chains follows, all from one sample in a study of T cell repertoires in cytomegalovirus infection. TCRdb fed the reads into MiXCR, producing one record per CDR3 protein. The sample includes a few hundred thousand distinct CDR3 sequences, roughly 15% of them seen just once. Material for sequencing was PBMCs. These receptor sequences come from a human donor in good health (CMV status not recorded). Some clones in this sample may be carry-over from other donors' samples. Each CDR3 is given with its conserved first and last residue. Fields, in order: D gene, J gene, clone size, V gene, CDR3 protein, CDR3 DNA. D genes are given only for firm matches. Not every row has a clone size; where given, it reads once, few, many or a size class.

.,TRBJ2-1,few,TRBV5-4,CASSSPGQEEFF,TGTGCCAGCAGCTCCCCGGGACAAGAGGAGTTCTTC
.,TRBJ1-2,.,TRBV5-1,CASSTSGSDYGYTF,TGCGCCAGCAGCACCTCGGGGTCGGACTATGGCTACACCTTC
TRBD1,TRBJ2-5,few,TRBV10-3,CAISEDRGVGETQYF,TGTGCCATCAGTGAGGACAGGGGAGTCGGAGAGACCCAGTACTTC
.,TRBJ1-5,.,TRBV3-1,CASSSSYRDNQPQHF,TGTGCCAGCAGCTCGAGTTACAGGGACAATCAGCCCCAGCATTTT
TRBD1,TRBJ1-2,.,TRBV20-1,CSAQGQGVRGYTF,TGCAGTGCCCAGGGACAGGGTGTTCGTGGCTACACCTTC
TRBD2,TRBJ2-7,few,TRBV28,CASRKSGGGDYEQYF,TGTGCCAGCAGGAAAAGCGGGGGGGGGGACTACGAGCAGTACTTC
.,TRBJ2-7,few,TRBV7-8,CASSLAYWNPSYEQYF,TGTGCCAGCAGCTTAGCGTACTGGAACCCCTCCTACGAGCAGTACTTC
.,TRBJ2-7,few,TRBV11-2,CASSLSAELAYEQYF,TGTGCCAGCAGCTTGTCAGCGGAGTTGGCCTACGAGCAGTACTTC
.,TRBJ2-2,few,TRBV12-3/TRBV12-4,CASSPDGNTGELFF,TGTGCCAGCAGTCCCGACGGAAACACCGGGGAGCTGTTTTTT
.,TRBJ1-1,many,TRBV7-2,CASSQTGRITEAFF,TGTGCCAGCAGCCAGACGGGGAGAATCACTGAAGCTTTCTTT
TRBD1,TRBJ2-7,.,TRBV10-3,CAISDQGQGTADF,TGTGCCATCAGTGATCAGGGACAGGGGACAGCCGACTTC
.,TRBJ1-1,few,TRBV7-6,CASSLGGGMTEAFF,TGTGCCAGCAGCTTAGGAGGGGGGATGACTGAAGCTTTCTTT
.,TRBJ2-3,.,TRBV5-8,CASSLLGAWTDTQYF,TGTGCCAGCAGCTTATTGGGGGCATGGACAGATACGCAGTATTTT
.,TRBJ1-3,.,TRBV4-1,CASSRQRDSGNTIYF,TGCGCCAGCAGCCGCCAACGGGATTCTGGAAACACCATATATTTT
.,TRBJ1-2,many,TRBV4-3,CASSQGQTGYYGYTF,TGCGCCAGCAGCCAAGGGCAGACTGGGTACTATGGCTACACCTTC
.,TRBJ2-7,few,TRBV6-1,CASSGFSPGAYEQYF,TGTGCCAGCAGTGGATTCAGCCCAGGGGCCTACGAGCAGTACTTC
.,TRBJ2-7,many,TRBV7-2,CASSGSRSGENEQYF,TGTGCCAGCAGCGGGAGCCGATCAGGGGAGAACGAGCAGTACTTC
.,TRBJ2-1,.,TRBV6-6,CASTLGGSVNEQFF,TGTGCCAGCACACTTGGGGGTTCGGTCAATGAGCAGTTCTTC
TRBD1,TRBJ1-1,few,TRBV4-1,CASSESGTGFTEAFF,TGCGCCAGCAGCGAGAGTGGGACAGGGTTCACTGAAGCTTTCTTT
TRBD2,TRBJ2-7,.,TRBV4-3,CASSQALVGSGGVVYEQYF,TGCGCCAGCAGCCAAGCCCTGGTGGGTAGCGGGGGGGTCGTCTACGAGCAGTACTTC
.,TRBJ1-4,few,TRBV12-3/TRBV12-4,CASSLIEGEKLFF,TGTGCCAGCAGTTTAATCGAAGGTGAAAAACTGTTTTTT
.,TRBJ1-3,few,TRBV7-6,CASSLEGTGGNTIYF,TGTGCCAGCAGCTTAGAAGGGACTGGAGGAAACACCATATATTTT
.,TRBJ2-5,.,TRBV9,CASSVGGQSRETQYF,TGTGCCAGCAGCGTTGGGGGACAATCCCGAGAGACCCAGTACTTC
.,TRBJ1-1,.,TRBV20-1,CTLVRGPFWDQGVYTEAFF,TGCACCCTGGTTAGGGGACCGTTTTGGGATCAAGGGGTCTACACTGAAGCTTTCTTT
TRBD2,TRBJ2-3,.,TRBV19,CASSTYAGGLDTQYF,TGTGCCAGTAGTACCTATGCGGGGGGCCTAGATACGCAGTATTTT
TRBD1,TRBJ2-5,.,TRBV28,CASRTGGWETQYF,TGTGCCAGCAGGACAGGGGGGTGGGAGACCCAGTACTTC
.,TRBJ2-5,few,TRBV9,CASSVGGEETQYF,TGTGCCAGCAGCGTAGGGGGAGAGGAGACCCAGTACTTC
TRBD1,TRBJ1-5,.,TRBV20-1,CSAPTYRGGNQPQHF,TGCAGTGCTCCTACGTACAGGGGAGGAAATCAGCCCCAGCATTTT
TRBD1,TRBJ1-5,.,TRBV6-2/TRBV6-3,CASRVAGTGTLNSNQPQHF,TGTGCCAGCAGGGTCGCTGGGACAGGGACCCTAAATAGCAATCAGCCCCAGCATTTT
.,TRBJ2-6,many,TRBV4-1,CASSQVFQGSGANVLTF,TGCGCCAGCAGCCAAGTGTTCCAGGGCTCTGGGGCCAACGTCCTGACTTTC
TRBD1,TRBJ1-4,.,TRBV7-4,CASSLVSGTANEKLFF,TGTGCCAGCAGCTTAGTATCCGGGACAGCTAATGAAAAACTGTTTTTT
TRBD1,TRBJ2-1,few,TRBV28,CASSLEGTVTYNEQFF,TGTGCCAGCAGTTTAGAGGGGACAGTAACCTACAATGAGCAGTTCTTC
.,TRBJ2-2,.,TRBV15,CATSRETGRLTGELFF,TGTGCCACCAGCAGAGAGACAGGCAGGCTAACCGGGGAGCTGTTTTTT
.,TRBJ2-3,many,TRBV12-3/TRBV12-4,CASSPGTTDTQYF,TGTGCCAGCAGTCCAGGGACAACAGATACGCAGTATTTT
.,TRBJ1-6,few,TRBV7-8,CASVTGQTNSPLHF,TGTGCCAGCGTAACGGGGCAGACCAATTCACCCCTCCACTTT
.,TRBJ1-1,many,TRBV11-2,CASSLTGAPGNTEAFF,TGTGCCAGCAGCTTAACCGGGGCCCCTGGAAACACTGAAGCTTTCTTT
TRBD1,TRBJ1-4,.,TRBV5-1,CASSGTGSEKLFF,TGCGCCAGCAGCGGGACAGGAAGCGAAAAACTGTTTTTT
TRBD1,TRBJ1-1,few,TRBV6-5,CASSYPGTGNEAFF,TGTGCCAGCAGTTACCCCGGGACAGGGAATGAAGCTTTCTTT
.,TRBJ1-4,.,TRBV10-3,CAISPAGSSEKLFF,TGTGCCATCAGCCCAGCGGGGTCCTCGGAAAAACTGTTTTTT
.,TRBJ1-1,many,TRBV7-8,CASSLERIGNTEAFF,TGTGCCAGCAGCTTAGAGAGAATTGGGAACACTGAAGCTTTCTTT
TRBD1,TRBJ1-1,few,TRBV28,CASSFGAGGGGTEAFF,TGTGCCAGCAGTTTTGGGGCAGGGGGCGGTGGCACTGAAGCTTTCTTT
.,TRBJ1-2,many,TRBV3-1,CASSPPGVRGGYTF,TGTGCCAGCAGCCCCCCCGGGGTCAGAGGTGGCTACACCTTC
TRBD1,TRBJ2-7,many,TRBV4-3,CASSQGTGQGAYEQYF,TGCGCCAGCAGCCAGGGTACAGGACAGGGCGCCTACGAGCAGTACTTC
TRBD1,TRBJ1-2,many,TRBV12-3/TRBV12-4,CASSIDRGGAYGYTF,TGTGCCAGCAGTATCGACAGGGGTGGGGCCTATGGCTACACCTTC
.,TRBJ1-1,.,TRBV6-5,CASARTANGNTEAFF,TGTGCCAGTGCTAGGACAGCAAACGGGAACACTGAAGCTTTCTTT
TRBD2,TRBJ2-3,.,TRBV3-1,CASSQGGGTDTQYF,TGTGCCAGCAGCCAAGGGGGAGGGACAGATACGCAGTATTTT
TRBD1,TRBJ1-5,.,TRBV19,CASSIRQGGQPQHF,TGTGCCAGTAGTATACGACAGGGGGGTCAGCCCCAGCATTTT
.,TRBJ2-5,many,TRBV7-2,CASSLERGRETQYF,TGTGCCAGCAGCTTAGAAAGGGGGAGGGAGACCCAGTACTTC
.,TRBJ1-1,many,TRBV28,CASSRILMNTEAFF,TGTGCCAGCAGTCGAATTCTTATGAACACTGAAGCTTTCTTT
.,TRBJ1-5,few,TRBV10-3,CAISESDLRDQPQHF,TGTGCCATCAGTGAGTCTGACCTGAGAGATCAGCCCCAGCATTTT
.,TRBJ1-2,few,TRBV20-1,CSASDGGASYGYTF,TGCAGTGCAAGCGATGGGGGCGCTTCCTATGGCTACACCTTC